The 12 T cell receptor beta chains presented below share a single source sample, sequenced in a study of T cells in Graves' hyperthyroidism and ophthalmopathy. Researchers amplified the TCR beta CDR3 regions from RNA transcripts. During a first-round RT-PCR of the TCR CDR3, the HTBI primer set was used. From the multiplex PCR reads, TCRdb called clonotypes with MiXCR, one entry per CDR3 protein. Here the sample spans 350,000 or so distinct CDR3 sequences, around a fifth being singletons. Sequenced: blood. The receptors shown here come from a woman aged 45-65 years with Graves' hyperthyroidism.

This clonotype has a count of ten or more. J is TRBJ2-7 and V is TRBV7-8, with TRBD2 as a possible D gene (5 bases). The germline gives CDR1 SGHVS, CDR2 FQNEAQ. The CDR3 covers 12 residues. The ends were cut back, 6 bases at V and 7 bases at J, with 13 bases in the middle. In DNA, the CDR3 is TGTGCCAGCAGGGGCGGAGGTGAGGAGCAGTACTTC. This translates into CASRGGGEEQYF.

This clonotype was seen repeatedly, ten times or more. The chain employs TRBV30 and TRBJ2-7, with unresolved D. V was shortened by 2 bases and J by 5 bases, with 10 bases between the two germline ends. Per the germline V gene, CDR1 is GTSNPN and CDR2 is SVGIG (reference sequence). CDR3 length: 12 residues. The CDR3 protein is CAWSYYRNEQYF. DNA for the CDR3: TGTGCCTGGAGTTACTATCGGAACGAGCAGTACTTC. The variable domain in full, with the rest retrieved from reference TRBV30 and TRBJ2-7, is SQTIHQWPATLVQPVGSPLSLECTVEGTSNPNLYWYRQAAGRGLQLLFYSVGIGQISSEVPQNLSASRPQDRQFILSSKKLLLSDSGFYLCAWSYYRNEQYFGPGTRLTVT.

This clonotype was observed many times. The chain links TRBV28 to TRBJ2-3; no definite D call. CDR1 is MDHEN and CDR2 is SYDVKM in the germline V gene. The CDR3 loop spans 13 amino acids. V was pared by 5 bases and J by 6 bases, with 12 bases between. CDR3 sequence: CASSPPLGDTQYF. The CDR3 DNA is TGTGCCAGCAGTCCACCTTTGGGGGATACGCAGTATTTT.

V is TRBV14 and J is TRBJ2-5; tentative D call: TRBD2 (5 bases). With 0 bases removed from V and 5 bases from J, the gap between germline ends came to 16 bases. This CDR3 spans 16 amino acids. Germline CDR1 SGHDN, CDR2 FVKESK. CDR3 in amino acids: CASSQDLMGVGETQYF. The CDR3 DNA reads TGTGCCAGCAGCCAAGATCTTATGGGAGTCGGGGAGACCCAGTACTTC.

This clonotype was recorded at least ten times. The chain links TRBV7-8 to TRBJ2-7; D uncertain. There are 13 residues in the CDR3. Germline V gene sequence: CDR1 SGHVS, CDR2 FQNEAQ. V lost 5 bases, J lost 5 bases, and 13 bases lay in between. In nucleotides, the CDR3 is TGTGCCAGCAGCCGACCTCCGCCGCACGAGCAGTACTTC. Its translation: CASSRPPPHEQYF.

This clonotype was picked up a small number of times. The V and J genes are TRBV2 and TRBJ2-2, with a possible D match to TRBD1 (5 bases). This CDR3 has 15 amino acids. V lost 7 bases to trimming and J lost 5 bases, with 17 bases between them. The germline V gene has CDR1 SNHLY and CDR2 FYNNEI. This CDR3 is CASTSEGVGTGELFF. DNA of the CDR3: TGTGCCAGCACCTCAGAAGGGGTTGGGACCGGGGAGCTGTTTTTT.

The chain combines TRBV19 with TRBJ2-7; D is possibly TRBD2 (5 bases). V shed 6 bases and J shed 0 bases, with 12 bases lying between them. The germline CDR1 and CDR2 sequences are LNHDA and SQIVND (reference sequence). The CDR3 has 14 residues. The CDR3 DNA sequence: TGTGCCAGTAGCCGGGATTCGAGCTCCTACGAGCAGTACTTC. Amino acids: CASSRDSSSYEQYF.

J is TRBJ2-1 and V is TRBV30; 8 bases match TRBD2. The germline CDR1 and CDR2 sequences are GTSNPN and SVGIG (reference sequence). CDR3 length: 14 amino acids. The V segment lost 0 bases and the J segment 6 bases; nucleotides outside the gene matches: 4. The DNA for the CDR3 is TGTGCCTGGAGTGTATCGGGGGGGCTCAATGAGCAGTTCTTC. Its translation is CAWSVSGGLNEQFF.

This clonotype has only a few counts. The chain combines TRBV5-5 with TRBJ1-6; 7 nucleotides line up with TRBD1. The CDR3 extends over 15 amino acids. Losses at the gene ends were 4 bases for V and 7 bases for J; bases not matched to a gene: 8. Germline V gene sequence: CDR1 SGHKS, CDR2 YYEKEE (reference sequence). CDR3 sequence: CASSTEGQRNSPLHF. CDR3 nucleotide sequence: TGTGCCAGCAGCACGGAGGGACAGAGAAATTCACCCCTCCACTTT.

Many counts were recorded for this clonotype. The J gene is TRBJ2-7, the V gene TRBV20-1, with 14 positions matching TRBD2. The germline CDR1 and CDR2 sequences are DFQATT and SNEGSKA (reference sequence). The ends lost 5 bases at V and 2 bases at J; junction bases unmatched: 5. The length of the CDR3 is 15 residues. The CDR3 region is CSALQTSGRAYEQYF. The DNA for the CDR3 is TGCAGTGCTCTTCAGACTAGCGGGAGGGCCTACGAGCAGTACTTC.

This clonotype has at least ten counts. The J gene is TRBJ2-1, the V gene TRBV20-1; 8 nucleotides match TRBD2. The germline CDR1 and CDR2 sequences are DFQATT and SNEGSKA (reference sequence). The CDR3 contains 17 residues. The V segment lost 0 bases and the J segment 7 bases; nucleotides outside the gene matches: 14. CDR3 residues: CSARDRYRTSPRNEQFF. CDR3 coding DNA: TGCAGTGCTAGAGATCGCTACAGGACTAGCCCTAGAAATGAGCAGTTCTTC.

This clonotype has ten or more counts. J is TRBJ2-2 and V is TRBV11-2, with a tentative D call TRBD2 (6 bases). V lost 5 bases, J lost 4 bases, and 14 bases lay in between. The CDR3 is 15 amino acids. Germline V gene lookup returns CDR1 SGHAT and CDR2 FQNNGV. The CDR3 region has the DNA TGTGCCAGCAGCCGGCCGGGGGTTGGCACCGGGGAGCTGTTTTTT. Encoded protein: CASSRPGVGTGELFF.